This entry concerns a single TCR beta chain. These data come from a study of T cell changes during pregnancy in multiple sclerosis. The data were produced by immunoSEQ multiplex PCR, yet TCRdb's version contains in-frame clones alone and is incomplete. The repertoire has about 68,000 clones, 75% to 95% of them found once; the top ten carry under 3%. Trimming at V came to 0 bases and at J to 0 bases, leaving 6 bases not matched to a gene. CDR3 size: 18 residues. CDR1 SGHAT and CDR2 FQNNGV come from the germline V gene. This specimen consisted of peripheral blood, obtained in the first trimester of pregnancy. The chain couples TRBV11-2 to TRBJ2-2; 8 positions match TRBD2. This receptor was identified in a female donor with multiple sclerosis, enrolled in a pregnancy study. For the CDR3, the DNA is TGTGCCAGCAGCTTAGAATTACCGGGAGGGGCGAACACCGGGGAGCTGTTTTTT. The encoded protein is CASSLELPGGANTGELFF.